These 14 T cell receptor beta chains came from one sample sequenced in a study of T cell repertoires in cytomegalovirus infection. TCRdb reanalysed the reads using MiXCR and keeps one entry per CDR3 protein. The data show about 210,000 distinct CDR3 sequences, approximately 6.7% seen once. Sequencing was performed on PBMCs. The receptor set was obtained from a human donor in good health (CMV status not recorded). Some clones in this sample may be carry-over from other donors' samples.

This clonotype has ten or more counts. This sequence joins TRBV11-2 and TRBJ2-1, with D unresolved. The CDR3 is 15 residues long. Germline lookup yields CDR1 SGHAT and CDR2 FQNNGV. Between the trimmed V and J ends, which lost 2 bases and 1 base, there was a span of 9 bases. The DNA of the CDR3 is TGTGCCAGCAGCTTACGGCCCCGGTCCTACAATGAGCAGTTCTTC. Protein product: CASSLRPRSYNEQFF.

This clonotype was seen at least ten times. The chain recombines TRBV7-9 with TRBJ2-4; the match to TRBD2 covers 8 bases. CDR1 and CDR2 from the germline V gene are SEHNR and FQNEAQ (reference sequence). The CDR3 is 15 residues long. After removal of 4 bases from V and 2 bases from J, the junction contained 4 bases not matched to a gene. CDR3: CASSSAGGPKNIQYF. In DNA form, the CDR3 reads TGTGCCAGCAGCTCGGCGGGAGGCCCCAAAAACATTCAGTACTTC.

This clonotype occurred many times. The rearrangement links TRBV19 to TRBJ1-4; D possibly corresponds to TRBD1 (5 bases). With 9 bases removed from V and 4 bases from J, the gap between germline ends came to 18 bases. Looked up from germline, CDR1 is LNHDA and CDR2 is SQIVND (reference sequence). CDR3 length: 15 residues. The CDR3 is CASADAPGLNEKLFF. In nucleotides, the CDR3 is TGTGCCAGCGCAGACGCCCCGGGGCTTAATGAAAAACTGTTTTTT.

This clonotype showed up many times. J is TRBJ1-1 and V is TRBV6-5; 7 bases match TRBD1. With 7 bases clipped from V and 3 bases from J, the junction kept 11 bases outside the gene matches. Germline V lookup: CDR1 MNHEY, CDR2 SVGAGI. This CDR3 contains 15 residues. Written as DNA, the CDR3 is TGTGCCAGCATTTCCCAGGGGGTTGGGCACACTGAAGCTTTCTTT. It specifies CASISQGVGHTEAFF.

This clonotype has at least ten counts. The rearrangement joins TRBV7-9 to TRBJ2-1; D unresolved. This CDR3 has 10 amino acids. The V gene lost 8 bases and the J gene lost 6 bases, with 5 bases spanning the gap. Germline CDR1 and CDR2: SEHNR and FQNEAQ (reference sequence). The CDR3 here is CASGINEQFF. CDR3 nucleotides: TGTGCCAGCGGTATCAATGAGCAGTTCTTC.

This clonotype was seen at least ten times. This chain connects TRBV4-2 to TRBJ1-5, with D possibly matching TRBD1 (6 bases). The CDR3 runs to 16 residues. Trimming pared 1 base from V and 1 base from J, leaving 11 bases between. Per the germline V gene, CDR1 is LGHNA and CDR2 is YNFKEQ. The CDR3 nucleotides are TGTGCCAGCAGCCAAGTCGAAGGGGGGAGCAATCAGCCCCAGCATTTT. The encoded protein is CASSQVEGGSNQPQHF.

This clonotype was recorded at least ten times. The V and J genes are TRBV11-3 and TRBJ2-5, with 7 nucleotides matching TRBD1. Germline V gene lookup returns CDR1 SGHNT and CDR2 YENEEA. This CDR3 is built from 14 residues. V was pared by 5 bases and J by 4 bases, with 7 bases of the junction left unmatched. The CDR3 reads CASSQGQFGETQYF. For the CDR3, the DNA is TGTGCCAGCAGCCAGGGACAGTTCGGAGAGACCCAGTACTTC.

This clonotype came up a few times. The chain recombines TRBV9 with TRBJ1-1, with a possible D match to TRBD1 (6 bases). Germline V gives CDR1 SGDLS, CDR2 YYNGEE. V lost 3 bases, J lost 5 bases, and 14 bases lay in between. The CDR3 sequence is 14 residues long. CDR3 sequence (DNA): TGTGCCAGCAGCGCCCGGGGGACACTGACTGAAGCTTTCTTT. It translates to CASSARGTLTEAFF.

This clonotype has ten or more counts. The gene calls are TRBV14 and TRBJ1-2, with 7 nucleotides matching TRBD1. This CDR3 is 16 amino acids long. Unmatched junction bases numbered 9, after V lost 1 base and J lost 4 bases. In germline, CDR1 is SGHDN, CDR2 FVKESK. The CDR3 DNA reads as TGTGCCAGCAGCCAAGTACCGGGACAGCCTTTCTATGGCTACACCTTC. Its translation is CASSQVPGQPFYGYTF. The full variable domain, rest sourced from reference TRBV14 and TRBJ1-2, is EAGVTQFPSHSVIEKGQTVTLRCDPISGHDNLYWYRRVMGKEIKFLLHFVKESKQDESGMPNNRFLAERTGGTYSTLKVQPAELEDSGVYFCASSQVPGQPFYGYTFGSGTRLTVV.

In its sample, this clonotype was seen a few times. The V gene is TRBV29-1, the J gene TRBJ2-7; 8 nucleotides agree with TRBD1. The CDR3 covers 15 residues. V gave up 4 bases and J gave up 5 bases; unmatched junction bases: 13. Germline CDR1 reads SQVTM; CDR2 reads ANQGSEA. Here the CDR3 reads CSVAKGLTGANEQYF. CDR3 nucleotides: TGCAGCGTTGCCAAGGGGTTGACAGGGGCCAACGAGCAGTACTTC.

This clonotype was counted at least ten times. The genes are TRBV6-5 and TRBJ1-4; TRBD1 agrees at 9 bases. Losses at the gene ends were 2 bases for V and 8 bases for J; bases not matched to a gene: 6. Germline V CDR1 and CDR2: MNHEY, SVGAGI. The CDR3 covers 15 residues. The CDR3 region has the DNA TGTGCCAGCAGTTACACCGGGACAGGGAAAGAAAAACTGTTTTTT. Encoded protein: CASSYTGTGKEKLFF.

The table lists this clonotype with many counts. The chain combines TRBV7-2 with TRBJ2-3; D is possibly TRBD2 (5 bases). This CDR3 has 16 residues. The V and J ends lost 3 bases and 3 bases respectively, with 16 bases between them. From germline, CDR1 is SGHTA and CDR2 FQGNSA. The CDR3 DNA follows: TGTGCCAGCAGCTTCGACGGGGATGTTAGGACAGATACGCAGTATTTT. Translation: CASSFDGDVRTDTQYF.

This clonotype was observed many times. The chain joins TRBV5-1 to TRBJ2-7; tentatively, D is TRBD2 (7 bases). This CDR3 contains 15 residues. Per the germline V gene, CDR1 is SGHRS and CDR2 is YFSETQ. Trimming removed 2 bases at V and 0 bases at J, with 12 bases between. CDR3 coding DNA: TGCGCCAGCAGCTTCGAGGGGGGGTACTCCTACGAGCAGTACTTC. It codes for CASSFEGGYSYEQYF.

This clonotype was counted a few times. This rearrangement joins TRBV2 to TRBJ2-5; the D is unclear. V shed 6 bases and J shed 5 bases, with 7 bases lying between them. Per germline, CDR1 SNHLY and CDR2 FYNNEI. The CDR3 runs 11 residues. CDR3 protein: CASSVEETQYF. The CDR3 coding sequence is TGTGCCAGCAGCGTCGAGGAGACCCAGTACTTC.